This entry lists 16 T cell receptor beta chains sequenced from one sample in a study of T cells in Graves' hyperthyroidism and ophthalmopathy (dated by TCRdb to the late 2010s). Libraries were made using multiplex PCR. The sample was run on an Illumina HiSeq 2000. Amplification of TCR beta CDR3 regions was carried out from RNA transcripts. A first-round RT-PCR of the TCR CDR3 used the HTBI primer set with the Qiagen OneStep RT-PCR kit. TCRdb reprocessed the public reads (quality trimming at Q25 with fastp, clone calling with MiXCR) and kept in-frame beta chains. Records with the same CDR3 protein are collapsed into one entry carrying the most frequent genes and DNA. Recorded for this sample are hundreds of thousands of distinct CDR3 sequences; 38% of them occurred a single time. The top ten clonotypes cover roughly 8.3% of the sample. Material: blood. The origin of the receptors is a man between 18 and 35 years old with Graves' hyperthyroidism.

On this clonotype itself: A junction boundary mismatches the germline segment, possibly from a read error. The rearrangement uses TRBV5-1 and TRBJ1-2, with 9 bases lining up with TRBD1. Germline loops: CDR1 SGHRS, CDR2 YFSETQ. The CDR3 consists of 14 residues. Here the CDR3 DNA reads TGTGCCAGCAGCGGTAACAGGGGGCTCTACGGCTACACCTTC. Residues: CASSGNRGLYGYTF.

This rearrangement joins TRBV11-3 to TRBJ2-2, with D maybe TRBD1 (6 bases). The germline V gene has CDR1 SGHNT and CDR2 YENEEA. The CDR3 is 16 residues long. V lost 0 bases and J lost 5, with 13 bases in between. DNA for the CDR3: TGTGCCAGCAGCTTAGATCTCTGGGGGCGGACCGGGGAGCTGTTTTTT. It is translated as CASSLDLWGRTGELFF.

Ten or more counts support this clonotype. The chain couples TRBV2 to TRBJ2-7; D not resolved. The V and J ends lost 7 bases and 5 bases respectively, with 6 bases between them. Germline lookup yields CDR1 SNHLY and CDR2 FYNNEI. The CDR3 runs 10 residues. The CDR3 loop is CASTGNEQYF. CDR3 nucleotide sequence: TGTGCCAGCACGGGTAACGAGCAGTACTTC.

The chain carries TRBV20-1 and TRBJ2-5, with D perhaps being TRBD1 or TRBD2 (5 bases each). V was clipped by 0 bases and J by 8 bases, with 16 bases between them. Germline V gene data show CDR1 as DFQATT and CDR2 as SNEGSKA (reference sequence). The CDR3 contains 14 residues. The CDR3 sequence is CSARDILAQGTQYF. Here the CDR3 DNA reads TGCAGTGCTAGAGATATCCTAGCCCAGGGAACCCAGTACTTC.

The chain links TRBV10-3 to TRBJ2-3; unclear D gene. The ends were cut back, 10 bases at V and 2 bases at J, with 13 bases in the middle. Germline V gives CDR1 ENHRY, CDR2 SYGVKD. The CDR3 is made up of 13 amino acids. The CDR3 coding sequence is TGTGCCACCCGAGACACACACACAGATACGCAGTATTTT. Encoded protein: CATRDTHTDTQYF.

The rearrangement links TRBV29-1 to TRBJ2-1, with 10 positions matching TRBD2. Germline CDR1 reads SQVTM; CDR2 reads ANQGSEA. The CDR3 covers 16 residues. V shed 6 bases, J shed 4 bases, and the junction held 12 bases outside the gene matches. In DNA, the CDR3 is TGCAGCGTCGGAACTAGCGGGGCCCGGTCGTACAATGAGCAGTTCTTC. It encodes CSVGTSGARSYNEQFF.

Many counts were recorded for this clonotype. This CDR3 is CSVIPGQGGILYGYTF. CDR3 DNA: TGCAGCGTCATCCCGGGACAGGGTGGAATCCTATATGGCTACACCTTC. The chain uses TRBV29-1 and TRBJ1-2, with TRBD1 matching over 9 bases. The CDR3 extends over 16 amino acids. The V and J ends lost 6 bases and 5 bases, in that order; junction bases with no gene match: 16. In germline, CDR1 is SQVTM, CDR2 ANQGSEA.

CDR3 coding DNA: TGCAGCGTAAGCGGCGCCCAAGATTCACCCCTCCACTTT. Translated: CSVSGAQDSPLHF. V is TRBV20-1 and J is TRBJ1-6; D not certain. The CDR3 is 13 residues long. Per the germline V gene, CDR1 is DFQATT and CDR2 is SNEGSKA (reference sequence).

Ten or more counts support this clonotype. The gene calls are TRBV7-9 and TRBJ1-2; 8 nucleotides line up with TRBD1. This CDR3 is 14 amino acids long. The J segment lost 4 bases and the V segment lost 5 bases, leaving 6 bases of the junction unmatched. Germline V lookup: CDR1 SEHNR, CDR2 FQNEAQ (reference sequence). The CDR3 sequence is CASSASTGGYGYTF. CDR3 nucleotides: TGTGCCAGCAGCGCCAGCACAGGGGGCTATGGCTACACCTTC.

This clonotype was seen repeatedly, ten times or more. The CDR3 sequence: CASSLEAGNGYTF. DNA for the CDR3: TGTGCCAGCAGCTTAGAGGCGGGGAATGGCTACACCTTC. The chain couples TRBV11-1 to TRBJ1-2; D gene unclear. V was cut by 1 base and J by 6 bases, with 9 bases left in between. This CDR3 has 13 amino acids. Germline V lookup: CDR1 SGHAT, CDR2 FQDESV (reference sequence).

To note about this clonotype: A much larger clone is a single base away; this may be a read error. The chain links TRBV27 to TRBJ2-7, with 8 bases aligning to TRBD2. The germline gives CDR1 MNHEY, CDR2 SMNVEV (reference sequence). This CDR3 region has 17 residues. The V gene end was trimmed by 4 bases and the J gene end by 5 bases; junction bases not matched to a gene: 16. CDR3 coding DNA: TGTGCCAGCAGTTCCATTTCTGGGAGCGGGAGTACCCACGAGCAGTACTTC. It codes for CASSSISGSGSTHEQYF.

This clonotype was seen just once. CDR3 coding DNA: TGCGCCAGCAGCTTGGGTTTCAACAGTGGGACTGAAGCTTTCTTT. Translating gives CASSLGFNSGTEAFF. This chain links TRBV5-1 with TRBJ1-1; D not certain. The germline V gene has CDR1 SGHRS and CDR2 YFSETQ. This CDR3 region has 15 residues. V was pared by 0 bases and J by 5 bases, with 14 bases between.

This clonotype was recorded at least ten times. The chain uses TRBV15 and TRBJ1-5; D not resolved. Germline CDR1 reads LNHNV; CDR2 reads YYDKDF (reference sequence). This CDR3 spans 15 amino acids. V was clipped by 0 bases and J by 6 bases, with 12 bases between them. This CDR3 reads CATSRDSGRGQPQHF. The CDR3 nucleotides read TGTGCCACCAGCAGAGACTCCGGGCGTGGTCAGCCCCAGCATTTT.

The chain links TRBV29-1 to TRBJ1-2, with a possible D match to TRBD1 (6 bases). Germline V gives CDR1 SQVTM, CDR2 ANQGSEA. The germline V and J ends were trimmed by 5 bases and 3 bases, with 19 bases remaining between them. This CDR3 region has 15 residues. CDR3 bases: TGCAGCGTTCTCCGGTCTACAGGGAAGGACTATGGCTACACCTTC. Its translation is CSVLRSTGKDYGYTF. The full variable domain, rest sourced from reference TRBV29-1 and TRBJ1-2, is SAVISQKPSRDICQRGTSLTIQCQVDSQVTMMFWYRQQPGQSLTLIATANQGSEATYESGFVIDKFPISRPNLTFSTLTVSNMSPEDSSIYLCSVLRSTGKDYGYTFGSGTRLTVV.

V is TRBV25-1 and J is TRBJ1-5; TRBD1 matches at 12 bases. V gave up 6 bases and J gave up 3 bases; unmatched junction bases: 12. Germline loops: CDR1 MGHDK, CDR2 SYGVNS. This CDR3 is 18 amino acids long. DNA for the CDR3: TGTGCCAGCAGCGTATTGGGGCCGGGACAGGGGGCCAATCAGCCCCAGCATTTT. Residues: CASSVLGPGQGANQPQHF.

This chain joins TRBV29-1 and TRBJ1-1; unclear D gene. The germline V and J ends were trimmed by 6 bases and 6 bases, with 11 bases remaining between them. This CDR3 has 11 amino acids. Germline CDR1 and CDR2: SQVTM and ANQGSEA. CDR3 coding DNA: TGCAGCGTCAAACTGAAGTCTGAAGCTTTCTTT. Encoded protein: CSVKLKSEAFF.